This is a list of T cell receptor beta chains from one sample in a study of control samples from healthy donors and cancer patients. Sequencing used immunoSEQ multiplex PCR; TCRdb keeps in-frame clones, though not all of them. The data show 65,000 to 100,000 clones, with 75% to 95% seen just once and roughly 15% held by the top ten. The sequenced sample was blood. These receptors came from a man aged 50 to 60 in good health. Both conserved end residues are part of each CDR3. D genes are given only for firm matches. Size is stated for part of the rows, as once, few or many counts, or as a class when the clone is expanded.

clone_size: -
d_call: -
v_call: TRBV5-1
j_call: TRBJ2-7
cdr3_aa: CASSLNGNEQYF
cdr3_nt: TGCGCCAGCAGCTTGAACGGTAACGAGCAGTACTTC

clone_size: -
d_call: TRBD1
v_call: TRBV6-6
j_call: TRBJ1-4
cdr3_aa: CASSYGRQGYEKLFF
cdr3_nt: TGTGCCAGCAGTTACGGGCGACAGGGCTATGAAAAACTGTTTTTT

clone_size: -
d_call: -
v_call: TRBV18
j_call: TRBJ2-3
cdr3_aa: CASSLIPRADTQYF
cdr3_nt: TGTGCCAGCTCACTAATACCCAGGGCAGATACGCAGTATTTT

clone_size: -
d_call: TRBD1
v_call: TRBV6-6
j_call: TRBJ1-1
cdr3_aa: CASSPQGATTEAFF
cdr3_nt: TGTGCCAGCAGCCCCCAGGGGGCCACAACTGAAGCTTTCTTT

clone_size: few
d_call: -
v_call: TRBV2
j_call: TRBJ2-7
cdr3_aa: CASASVYEQYF
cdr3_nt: TGTGCCAGCGCATCCGTATACGAGCAGTACTTC

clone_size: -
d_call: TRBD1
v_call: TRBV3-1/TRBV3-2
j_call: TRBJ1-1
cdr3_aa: CASSPMRDRAQAFF
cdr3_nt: TGTGCCAGCAGCCCCATGCGAGACAGGGCCCAAGCTTTCTTT

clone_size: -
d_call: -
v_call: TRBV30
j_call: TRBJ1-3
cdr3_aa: CACRAGNTIYF
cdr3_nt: TGTGCCTGCCGGGCTGGAAACACCATATATTTT

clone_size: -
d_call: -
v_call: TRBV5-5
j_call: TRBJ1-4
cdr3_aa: CASSLPGPNLFF
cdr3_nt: TGTGCCAGCAGCTTGCCGGGGCCAAATCTGTTTTTT

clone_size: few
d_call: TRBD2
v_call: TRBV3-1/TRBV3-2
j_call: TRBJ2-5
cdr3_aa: CASSRILAGGFRETQYF
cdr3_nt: TGTGCCAGCAGCCGTATACTAGCGGGGGGGTTTCGGGAGACCCAGTACTTC

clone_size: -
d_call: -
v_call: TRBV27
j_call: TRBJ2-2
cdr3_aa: CASSFGKLTGELFF
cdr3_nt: TGTGCCAGCAGTTTCGGCAAACTCACCGGGGAGCTGTTTTTT

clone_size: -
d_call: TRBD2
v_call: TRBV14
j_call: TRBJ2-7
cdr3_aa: CASSQRPGLAGGSTF
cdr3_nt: TGTGCCAGCAGCCAACGACCCGGTCTAGCGGGGGGGTCTACCTTC

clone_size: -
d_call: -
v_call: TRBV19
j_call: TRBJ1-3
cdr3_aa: CASSISNTIYF
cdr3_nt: TGTGCCAGTAGTATTTCAAACACCATATATTTT